These 13 T cell receptor beta chains were sequenced from one sample in a study of T cells after somatic rescue of genetic block. Generated by immunoSEQ multiplex PCR, the TCRdb table keeps only in-frame clones and is missing some. Counted here are 45,000 to 55,000 clones, about 96% occurring once; the ten biggest clones make up roughly 0.074%. What was sequenced was peripheral blood mononuclear cells (PBMCs). The receptors originated from a child younger than two.

V usage is TRBV7-5 and J usage is TRBJ2-3; no check of the table's D call, TRBD2, against the DNA was made. TRBV7-5 is described as a pseudogene. CDR3 length: 16 amino acids. DNA of the CDR3: TGTGTCAGAAGCGAGGGGACTAGGAGGTTCACAGATACGCAGTATTTT. Translated: CVRSEGTRRFTDTQYF.

V and J are TRBV9 and TRBJ2-7; 9 bases align to TRBD1. CDR3 length equals 15 residues. V gave up 0 bases and J gave up 7 bases; unmatched junction bases: 8. Germline assignment: CDR1 SGDLS and CDR2 YYNGEE. Written as DNA, the CDR3 is TGTGCCAGCAGCGTAGCCGGGACAGGGAATGGAGAGCAGTACTTC. It yields the protein CASSVAGTGNGEQYF.

The V call is TRBV5-1, the J call TRBJ1-2; no clear D gene. The germline gives CDR1 SGHRS, CDR2 YFSETQ. The CDR3 sequence is 13 residues long. V dropped 0 bases and J dropped 4 bases, with 7 bases sitting between them. The CDR3 DNA reads TGCGCCAGCAGCTTGGATATCGGCTATGGCTACACCTTC. It is translated as CASSLDIGYGYTF.

This chain connects TRBV7-2 to TRBJ2-3; 11 bases fit TRBD2. Per germline, CDR1 SGHTA and CDR2 FQGNSA. V dropped 5 bases and J dropped 4; count of bases not matched to a gene: 5. The CDR3 consists of 15 residues. CDR3 nucleotide sequence: TGTGCCAGCAGCGCGACTAGCGGGAAGGCAGATACGCAGTATTTT. Translating gives CASSATSGKADTQYF.

This clone was recorded only once. The chain employs TRBV2 and TRBJ2-6; D uncertain. The germline V gene encodes CDR1 SNHLY and CDR2 FYNNEI. Trimming pared 7 bases from V and 0 bases from J, leaving 7 bases between. The CDR3 covers 14 residues. Here the CDR3 reads CASKWGSGANVLTF. The CDR3 nucleotides are TGTGCCAGCAAGTGGGGCTCTGGGGCCAACGTCCTGACTTTC.

This chain links TRBV5-3 with TRBJ2-3; 7 bases map to TRBD1. TRBV5-3 is placed among ORFs of uncertain function. The CDR3 has 15 residues. The J segment lost 2 bases and the V segment lost 2 bases, leaving 5 bases of the junction unmatched. CDR3 in DNA: TGTGCCAGAAGCTTCGACAGGGCCCCCACAGATACGCAGTATTTT. This translates into CARSFDRAPTDTQYF.

J is TRBJ2-3 and V is TRBV7-9; perhaps TRBD2 as D (6 bases). The CDR3 is 15 residues long. Germline V gene sequence: CDR1 SEHNR, CDR2 FQNEAQ (reference sequence). Deletions cut 3 bases from V and 1 base from J, with 11 bases between. This chain's CDR3 is CASSLGSGRTDTQYF. In nucleotides, the CDR3 is TGTGCCAGCAGCTTGGGTAGCGGTCGCACAGATACGCAGTATTTT.

This clone was observed a single time. The chain carries TRBV27 and TRBJ2-7; 9 positions agree with TRBD1. The CDR3 extends over 13 amino acids. After removal of 6 bases from V and 1 base from J, the junction contained 1 base not matched to a gene. Germline V gene sequence: CDR1 MNHEY, CDR2 SMNVEV (reference sequence). The CDR3: CASRGQGSYEQYF. For the CDR3, the DNA is TGTGCCAGCAGGGGACAGGGTTCCTACGAGCAGTACTTC.

The chain is built from TRBV28 and TRBJ1-2, with unresolved D. The CDR3 has 14 amino acids. Germline loops: CDR1 MDHEN, CDR2 SYDVKM. Trimming removed 5 bases at V and 6 bases at J, with 16 bases between. CDR3 sequence reads: CASSLEGPVDGYTF. The CDR3 DNA reads as TGTGCCAGCAGTCTAGAGGGCCCCGTGGATGGCTACACCTTC.

The chain joins TRBV20-1 to TRBJ1-1; D gene uncertain. CDR1 and CDR2 from the germline V gene are DFQATT and SNEGSKA (reference sequence). The CDR3 runs 11 residues. The V end lost 4 bases, the J end lost 1 base, and 4 bases lay between the germline ends. The chain's CDR3 is CSAIRNTEAFF. The CDR3 DNA reads as TGCAGTGCTATCAGGAACACTGAAGCTTTCTTT.

V gene TRBV4-2 combines with J gene TRBJ2-7, with 10 bases fitting TRBD2. Germline CDR1 is LGHNA and CDR2 is YNFKEQ. V lost 5 bases and J lost 7; bases outside the gene matches: 11. CDR3 length: 15 residues. The CDR3 sequence is CASSFGLAARWEQYF. Here the CDR3 DNA reads TGTGCCAGCAGCTTTGGACTAGCGGCCCGCTGGGAGCAGTACTTC.

V is TRBV5-8 and J is TRBJ2-3; 11 bases are shared with TRBD2. V lost 2 bases to trimming and J lost 5 bases; unmatched junction nucleotides: 4. Germline loops: CDR1 SGHTS, CDR2 YDEGEE. The CDR3 consists of 15 residues. The CDR3 DNA reads TGTGCCAGCAGCTTACTAGCGGGAGCGGGAGATACGCAGTATTTT. Its translation: CASSLLAGAGDTQYF. The full variable domain, its missing parts supplied by reference TRBV5-8 and TRBJ2-3, is EAGVTQSPTHLIKTRGQQATLRCSPISGHTSVYWYQQALGLGLQFLLWYDEGEERNRGNFPPRFSGRQFPNYSSELNVNALELEDSALYLCASSLLAGAGDTQYFGPGTRLTVL.

This chain links TRBV19 with TRBJ2-7; 7 bases fit TRBD2. The germline V gene has CDR1 LNHDA and CDR2 SQIVND (reference sequence). The CDR3 runs 14 residues. V lost 3 bases and J lost 3; bases outside the gene matches: 5. CDR3 region: CASSMWLADYEQYF. The CDR3 bases are TGTGCCAGTAGTATGTGGCTAGCGGACTACGAGCAGTACTTC.